These 16 T cell receptor beta chains share one sample of origin, sequenced in a study of T-cell memory formation after mild COVID-19. TCRdb itself ran the 5' RACE reads through MiXCR, one entry per CDR3 protein. The data contain 550,000 to 700,000 distinct CDR3 sequences, around 17% of them singletons. The sequencing sample was made of PBMCs or a T cell subset sorted from them (not recorded which). The origin of the receptors is an adult woman who had mild COVID-19 (a few samples of this study predate the infection). Cell type and time point are not known.

The chain couples TRBV7-8 to TRBJ2-3; D gene uncertain. Trimming shortened V by 3 bases and J by 2 bases, and 9 bases separated the two germline ends. CDR1 is SGHVS and CDR2 is FQNEAQ in the germline V gene. The CDR3 is 14 residues long. The CDR3 bases are TGTGCCAGCAGCTTCTACGGACCCACAGATACGCAGTATTTT. Translating it yields CASSFYGPTDTQYF.

This clonotype was detected a few times. The chain employs TRBV7-2 and TRBJ2-3, with D perhaps TRBD1 or TRBD2 (5 bases each). Germline V CDR1 and CDR2: SGHTA, FQGNSA. This CDR3 is 15 amino acids long. V was pared by 1 base and J by 3 bases, with 11 bases between. For the CDR3, the DNA is TGTGCCAGCAGCTTAGAGGGAGAGGGGACAGATACGCAGTATTTT. Translated: CASSLEGEGTDTQYF.

The chain uses TRBV9 and TRBJ1-4, with TRBD1 as a possible D gene (6 bases). This CDR3 comprises 14 residues. Between the trimmed V and J ends, which lost 3 bases and 5 bases, there was a span of 11 bases. CDR1 and CDR2 (germline): SGDLS, YYNGEE. The CDR3 DNA is TGTGCCAGCAGCGAGTGGGGGGGCAATGAAAAACTGTTTTTT. It encodes CASSEWGGNEKLFF.

The V call is TRBV7-9, the J call TRBJ2-3; TRBD2 matches at 10 bases. This CDR3 region has 14 residues. V lost 7 bases, J lost 0 bases, and 1 base stayed unmatched. The germline V gene encodes CDR1 SEHNR and CDR2 FQNEAQ (reference sequence). CDR3 loop: CASKTSGSTDTQYF. The CDR3 bases are TGTGCCAGCAAGACTAGCGGGAGCACAGATACGCAGTATTTT.

This clonotype was seen more than once but under ten times. Here the CDR3 DNA reads TGTGCCAGCAGCTTAAAGGAGAAACGGGTGAACACTGAAGCTTTCTTT. Translated: CASSLKEKRVNTEAFF. This sequence joins TRBV7-9 and TRBJ1-1; unclear D gene. This CDR3 contains 16 residues. Germline loops: CDR1 SEHNR, CDR2 FQNEAQ (reference sequence). Trimming removed 2 bases at V and 0 bases at J, with 13 bases between.

The chain is built from TRBV12-3 or TRBV12-4 and TRBJ2-1; D is uncertain. CDR3 length: 12 residues. V lost 7 bases and J 7 bases, leaving 11 bases between the germline ends. In DNA, the CDR3 is TGTGCCAGCACTTTGTTGGGAAATGAGCAGTTCTTC. Amino acid sequence: CASTLLGNEQFF.

In its sample, this clonotype was seen a few times. The J gene is TRBJ2-7, the V gene TRBV12-3 or TRBV12-4; 10 bases line up with TRBD1. The CDR3 spans 15 residues. Trimming at V came to 2 bases and at J to 4 bases, leaving 5 bases not matched to a gene. CDR3 coding DNA: TGTGCCAGCAGTTTACCGGGACAGGGGTGGTACGAGCAGTACTTC. Amino acids: CASSLPGQGWYEQYF.

The chain is built from TRBV5-6 and TRBJ2-7; perhaps TRBD1 as D (5 bases). The V end lost 0 bases, the J end lost 0 bases, and 13 bases lay between the germline ends. Germline lookup yields CDR1 SGHDT and CDR2 YYEEEE. The CDR3 is made up of 16 amino acids. The CDR3, as DNA: TGTGCCAGCAGCTTGGGAACAGGCGCAAGCTCCTACGAGCAGTACTTC. Encoded protein: CASSLGTGASSYEQYF.

This clonotype was picked up many times. CDR3 sequence reads: CASRRITGGGMAYEQYF. The CDR3 DNA reads TGTGCCAGCAGGCGGATTACAGGGGGCGGAATGGCCTACGAGCAGTACTTC. V gene TRBV6-1 combines with J gene TRBJ2-7, with 9 bases fitting TRBD1. J lost 2 bases, V lost 6 bases, and 14 bases had no gene match. The CDR3 covers 17 residues. Looked up from germline, CDR1 is MNHNS and CDR2 is SASEGT.

The CDR3 DNA follows: TGTGCCAGCAGCTTGGGGGACAGGGCGTCGTTCTTC. Its protein product is CASSLGDRASFF. J is TRBJ2-1 and V is TRBV5-6; 9 nucleotides align to TRBD1. The V gene end was trimmed by 0 bases and the J gene end by 15 bases; junction bases not matched to a gene: 4. Germline V gene data show CDR1 as SGHDT and CDR2 as YYEEEE. This CDR3 is 12 amino acids long.

V gene TRBV5-1 combines with J gene TRBJ2-3; perhaps TRBD1 as D (7 bases). V lost 6 bases and J 6 bases, leaving 20 bases between the germline ends. Germline V CDR1 and CDR2: SGHRS, YFSETQ. The CDR3 totals 15 residues. The CDR3: CASKTAGGLSDTQYF. Here the CDR3 DNA reads TGCGCCAGCAAAACGGCAGGGGGGTTATCGGATACGCAGTATTTT.

The table lists this clonotype with a few counts. J is TRBJ2-7 and V is TRBV5-6, with 7 bases aligning to TRBD1. Germline V CDR1 and CDR2: SGHDT, YYEEEE. V dropped 4 bases and J dropped 6; count of bases not matched to a gene: 10. There are 14 residues in the CDR3. CDR3 coding DNA: TGTGCCAGCAGCAGTTCCGGGACAGTTGGCGAGCAGTACTTC. Its translation: CASSSSGTVGEQYF.

This clonotype was found many times. The V call is TRBV4-2, the J call TRBJ2-7, with D possibly being TRBD1 or TRBD2 (7 bases each). The CDR3 is 15 residues long. Germline V gene sequence: CDR1 LGHNA, CDR2 YNFKEQ. V was shortened by 4 bases and J by 1 base, with 14 bases between the two germline ends. The CDR3 sequence is CASSPGGGSSYEQYF. CDR3 bases: TGTGCCAGCAGCCCAGGGGGGGGAAGTTCCTACGAGCAGTACTTC.

This clonotype was counted a few times. V gene TRBV2 combines with J gene TRBJ1-2; tentatively, D is TRBD1 (6 bases). V was shortened by 7 bases and J by 1 base, with 10 bases between the two germline ends. In germline, CDR1 is SNHLY, CDR2 FYNNEI. This CDR3 contains 13 residues. In nucleotides, the CDR3 is TGTGCCAGCACCGTGGACAGTAACTATGGCTACACCTTC. The encoded protein is CASTVDSNYGYTF.

This clonotype was seen a handful of times. The chain combines TRBV7-9 with TRBJ1-1; D not certain. The CDR3 extends over 14 amino acids. Germline V CDR1 and CDR2: SEHNR, FQNEAQ (reference sequence). The V gene lost 7 bases and the J gene lost 1 base, with 13 bases spanning the gap. The CDR3 loop reads CASTSLGWNTEAFF. In DNA form, the CDR3 reads TGTGCCAGCACCTCTCTGGGGTGGAACACTGAAGCTTTCTTT.

This clonotype was found a few times. The chain has TRBV11-1 and TRBJ2-3; D remains ambiguous. The CDR3 is 13 residues long. Germline CDR1 and CDR2: SGHAT and FQDESV (reference sequence). V lost 6 bases to trimming and J lost 2 bases, with 9 bases between them. CDR3 in DNA: TGTGCCAGCAGGCTCGACACCACAGATACGCAGTATTTT. Protein sequence: CASRLDTTDTQYF.